These 5 T cell receptor beta chains share one sample of origin, sequenced in a study of metastatic and nonmetastatic thyroid tumors. TCRdb re-called the PCR reads through MiXCR. The data show over 70,000 clones, around 18% seen once. Each patient went into thyroid surgery without having received any treatment. Sequenced material: blood. All receptors come from a female donor with papillary thyroid cancer or a benign thyroid nodule (not recorded which). Some clones in this sample may be carry-over from other donors' samples.

This clone was recorded many times. The chain employs TRBV3-1 and TRBJ1-3; D is possibly TRBD1 (6 bases). This CDR3 contains 16 residues. Germline V gene lookup returns CDR1 LGHDT and CDR2 YNNKEL (reference sequence). Trimming took off 3 bases at V and 0 bases at J, with 12 bases between the two ends. The CDR3 sequence: CASSQYRDTSGNTIYF. CDR3 sequence (DNA): TGTGCCAGCAGCCAGTACCGGGACACCTCTGGAAACACCATATATTTT.

This clone has ten or more counts. The chain combines TRBV19 with TRBJ2-7; no firm D call. CDR3 length: 14 residues. The germline CDR1 and CDR2 sequences are LNHDA and SQIVND (reference sequence). V was trimmed by 3 bases and J by 2 bases, leaving 11 bases between them. CDR3 sequence reads: CASSISPGTYEQYF. CDR3 coding DNA: TGTGCCAGTAGTATTAGTCCGGGTACCTACGAGCAGTACTTC.

About this clone: This may be a read error, as it is one base from a much larger clone. The chain couples TRBV5-5 to TRBJ2-7, with D possibly called TRBD1 or TRBD2 (6 bases each). Germline V gene data show CDR1 as SGHKS and CDR2 as YYEKEE (reference sequence). The CDR3 consists of 13 residues. In DNA form, the CDR3 reads TGTGTCAGCAGCGAAAGGGGGGTCCTCAGGCAGTACTTC. It encodes CVSSERGVLRQYF.

The chain is built from TRBV6-1 and TRBJ2-5; TRBD2 agrees at 10 bases. V shed 8 bases, J shed 2 bases, and the junction held 8 bases outside the gene matches. The CDR3 length is 15 residues. The germline gives CDR1 MNHNS, CDR2 SASEGT. The chain's CDR3 is CASSHGLAVQETQYF. CDR3 DNA sequence: TGTGCCAGCTCTCACGGACTAGCGGTACAAGAGACCCAGTACTTC.

The rearrangement joins TRBV28 to TRBJ1-5; a possible D gene is TRBD1 (5 bases). The CDR3 is 18 amino acids. Trimming pared 6 bases from V and 0 bases from J, leaving 21 bases between. In germline, CDR1 is MDHEN, CDR2 SYDVKM. CDR3 bases: TGTGCCAGCAGGTCCCTCATACAGGTGGCATATAGCAATCAGCCCCAGCATTTT. Protein: CASRSLIQVAYSNQPQHF.